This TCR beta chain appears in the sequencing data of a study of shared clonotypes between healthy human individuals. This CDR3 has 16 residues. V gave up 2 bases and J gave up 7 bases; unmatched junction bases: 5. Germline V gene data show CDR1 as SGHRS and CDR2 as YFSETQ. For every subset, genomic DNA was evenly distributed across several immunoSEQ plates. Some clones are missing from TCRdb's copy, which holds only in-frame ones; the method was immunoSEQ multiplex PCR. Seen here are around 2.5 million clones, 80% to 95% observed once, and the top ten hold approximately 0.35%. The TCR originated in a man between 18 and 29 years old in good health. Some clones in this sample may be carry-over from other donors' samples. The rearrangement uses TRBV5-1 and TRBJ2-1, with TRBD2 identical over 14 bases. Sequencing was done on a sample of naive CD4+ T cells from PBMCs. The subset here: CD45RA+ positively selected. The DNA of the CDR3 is TGCGCCAGCAGCTTCCAGACTAGCGGGAGGGAAAATGAGCAGTTCTTC. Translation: CASSFQTSGRENEQFF.